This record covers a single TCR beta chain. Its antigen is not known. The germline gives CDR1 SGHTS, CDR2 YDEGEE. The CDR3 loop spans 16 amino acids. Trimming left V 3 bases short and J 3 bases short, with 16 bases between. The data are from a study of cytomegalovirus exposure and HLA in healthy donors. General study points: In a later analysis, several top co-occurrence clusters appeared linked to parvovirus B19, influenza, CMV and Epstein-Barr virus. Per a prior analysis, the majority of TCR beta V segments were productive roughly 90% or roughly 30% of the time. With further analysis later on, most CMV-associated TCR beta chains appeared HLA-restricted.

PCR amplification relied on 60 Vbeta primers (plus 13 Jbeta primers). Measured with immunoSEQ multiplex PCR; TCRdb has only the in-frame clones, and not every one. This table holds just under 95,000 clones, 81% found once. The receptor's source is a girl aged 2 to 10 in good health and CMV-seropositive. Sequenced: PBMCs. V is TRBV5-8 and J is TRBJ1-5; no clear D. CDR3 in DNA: TGTGCCAGCAGCTCGTACAGAGCGGTCGTCAATCAGCCCCAGCATTTT. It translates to CASSSYRAVVNQPQHF.